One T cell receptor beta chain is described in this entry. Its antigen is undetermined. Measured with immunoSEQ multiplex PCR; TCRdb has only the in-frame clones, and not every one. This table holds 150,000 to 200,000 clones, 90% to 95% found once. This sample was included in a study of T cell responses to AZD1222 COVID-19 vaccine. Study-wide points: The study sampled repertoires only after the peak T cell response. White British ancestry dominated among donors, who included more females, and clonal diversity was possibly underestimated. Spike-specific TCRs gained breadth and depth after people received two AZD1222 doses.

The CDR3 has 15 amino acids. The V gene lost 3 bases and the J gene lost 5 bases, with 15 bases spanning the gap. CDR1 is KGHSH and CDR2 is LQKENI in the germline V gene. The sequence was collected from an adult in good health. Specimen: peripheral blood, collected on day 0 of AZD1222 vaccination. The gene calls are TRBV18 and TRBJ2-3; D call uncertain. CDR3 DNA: TGTGCCAGCTCACCCGCTGGATCCAGACAAGATACGCAGTATTTT. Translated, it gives CASSPAGSRQDTQYF. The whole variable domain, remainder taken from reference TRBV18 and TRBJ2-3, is NAGVMQNPRHLVRRRGQEARLRCSPMKGHSHVYWYRQLPEEGLKFMVYLQKENIIDESGMPKERFSAEFPKEGPSILRIQQVVRGDSAAYFCASSPAGSRQDTQYFGPGTRLTVL.